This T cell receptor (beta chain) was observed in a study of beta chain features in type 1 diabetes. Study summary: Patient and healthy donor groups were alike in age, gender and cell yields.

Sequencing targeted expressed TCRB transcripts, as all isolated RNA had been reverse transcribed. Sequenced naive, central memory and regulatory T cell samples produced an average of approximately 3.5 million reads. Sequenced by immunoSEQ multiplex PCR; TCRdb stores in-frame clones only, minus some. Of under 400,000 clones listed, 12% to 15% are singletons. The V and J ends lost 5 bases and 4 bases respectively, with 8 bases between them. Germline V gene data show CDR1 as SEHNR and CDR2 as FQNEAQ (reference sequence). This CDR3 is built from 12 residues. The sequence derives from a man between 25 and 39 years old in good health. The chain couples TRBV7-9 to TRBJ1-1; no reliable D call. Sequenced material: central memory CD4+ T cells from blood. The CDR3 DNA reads TGTGCCAGCAGCAAGGGAAGCACTGAAGCTTTCTTT. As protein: CASSKGSTEAFF.